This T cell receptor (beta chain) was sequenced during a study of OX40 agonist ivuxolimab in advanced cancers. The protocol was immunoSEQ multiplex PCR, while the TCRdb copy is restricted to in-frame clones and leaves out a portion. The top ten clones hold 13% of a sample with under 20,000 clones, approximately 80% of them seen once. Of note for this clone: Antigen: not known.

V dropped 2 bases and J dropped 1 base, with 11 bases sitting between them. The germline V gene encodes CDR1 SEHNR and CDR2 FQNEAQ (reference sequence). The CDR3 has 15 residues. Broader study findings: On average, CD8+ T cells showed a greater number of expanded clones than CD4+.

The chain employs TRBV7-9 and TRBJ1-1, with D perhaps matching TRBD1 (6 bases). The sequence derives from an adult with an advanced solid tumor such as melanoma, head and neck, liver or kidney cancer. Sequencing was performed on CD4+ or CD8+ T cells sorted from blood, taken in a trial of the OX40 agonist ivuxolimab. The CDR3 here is CASSLRGSENTEAFF. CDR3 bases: TGTGCCAGCAGCTTAAGGGGGTCGGAGAACACTGAAGCTTTCTTT.